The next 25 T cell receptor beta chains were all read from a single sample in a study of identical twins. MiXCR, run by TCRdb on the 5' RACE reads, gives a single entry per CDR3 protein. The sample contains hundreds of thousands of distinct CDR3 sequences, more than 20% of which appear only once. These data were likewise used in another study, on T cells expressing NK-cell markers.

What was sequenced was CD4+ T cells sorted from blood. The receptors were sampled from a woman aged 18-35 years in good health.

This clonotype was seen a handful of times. CDR3 loop: CASSLVGRTNEKLFF. In DNA form, the CDR3 reads TGCGCCAGCAGCTTGGTTGGGCGGACTAATGAAAAACTGTTTTTT. The J gene is TRBJ1-4, the V gene TRBV5-1; D is undetermined. Germline V gene lookup returns CDR1 SGHRS and CDR2 YFSETQ. Deletions cut 0 bases from V and 2 bases from J, with 8 bases between. CDR3 size: 15 residues.

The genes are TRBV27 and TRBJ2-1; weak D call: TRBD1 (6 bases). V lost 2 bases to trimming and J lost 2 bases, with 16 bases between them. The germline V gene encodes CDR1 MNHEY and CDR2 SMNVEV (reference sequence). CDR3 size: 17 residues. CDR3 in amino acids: CASSLRDNQNPYNEQFF. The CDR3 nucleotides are TGTGCCAGCAGTTTACGGGACAACCAGAACCCCTACAATGAGCAGTTCTTC.

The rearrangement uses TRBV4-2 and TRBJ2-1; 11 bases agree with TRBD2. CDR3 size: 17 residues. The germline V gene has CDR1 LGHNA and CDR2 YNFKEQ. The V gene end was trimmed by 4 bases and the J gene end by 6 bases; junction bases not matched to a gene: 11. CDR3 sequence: CASSPRLAGGYGNEQFF. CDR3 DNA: TGTGCCAGCAGCCCCCGCCTAGCGGGAGGCTATGGCAATGAGCAGTTCTTC.

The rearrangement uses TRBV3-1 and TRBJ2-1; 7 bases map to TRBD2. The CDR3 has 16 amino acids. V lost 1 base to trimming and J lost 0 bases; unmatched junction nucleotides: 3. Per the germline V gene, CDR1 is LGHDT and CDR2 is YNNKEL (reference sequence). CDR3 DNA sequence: TGTGCCAGCAGCCAAGCTAGCGGATCCTCCTACAATGAGCAGTTCTTC. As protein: CASSQASGSSYNEQFF.

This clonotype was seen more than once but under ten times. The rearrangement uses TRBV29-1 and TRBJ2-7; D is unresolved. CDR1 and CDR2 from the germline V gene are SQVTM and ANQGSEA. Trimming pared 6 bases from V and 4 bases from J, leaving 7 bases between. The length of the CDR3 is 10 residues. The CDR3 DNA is TGCAGCGTCTTTCTTTACGAGCAGTACTTC. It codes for CSVFLYEQYF.

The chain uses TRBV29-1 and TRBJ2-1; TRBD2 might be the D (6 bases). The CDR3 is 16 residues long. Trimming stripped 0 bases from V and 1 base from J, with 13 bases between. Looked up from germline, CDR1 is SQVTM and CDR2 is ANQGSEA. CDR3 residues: CSVEEGSAGSYNEQFF. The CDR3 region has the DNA TGCAGCGTTGAAGAAGGGTCTGCGGGGTCCTACAATGAGCAGTTCTTC.

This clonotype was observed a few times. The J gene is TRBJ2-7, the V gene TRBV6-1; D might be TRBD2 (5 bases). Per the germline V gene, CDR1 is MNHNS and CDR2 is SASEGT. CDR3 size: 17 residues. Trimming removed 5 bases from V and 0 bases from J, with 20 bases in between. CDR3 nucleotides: TGTGCCAGCAGTCCCTCCCGGGGATCCTCTAGCTCCTACGAGCAGTACTTC. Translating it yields CASSPSRGSSSSYEQYF.

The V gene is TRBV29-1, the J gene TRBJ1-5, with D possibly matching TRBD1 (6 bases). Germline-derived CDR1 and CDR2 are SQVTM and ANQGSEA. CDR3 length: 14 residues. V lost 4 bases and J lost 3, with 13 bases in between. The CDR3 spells CSVALQGANQPQHF. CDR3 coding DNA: TGCAGCGTTGCATTACAGGGTGCCAATCAGCCCCAGCATTTT.

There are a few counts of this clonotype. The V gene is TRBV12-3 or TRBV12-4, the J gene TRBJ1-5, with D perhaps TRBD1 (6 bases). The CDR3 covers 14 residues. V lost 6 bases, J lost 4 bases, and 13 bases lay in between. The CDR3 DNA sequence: TGTGCCAGCAGCGGGGGAGGGGGAAATCAGCCCCAGCATTTT. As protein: CASSGGGGNQPQHF.

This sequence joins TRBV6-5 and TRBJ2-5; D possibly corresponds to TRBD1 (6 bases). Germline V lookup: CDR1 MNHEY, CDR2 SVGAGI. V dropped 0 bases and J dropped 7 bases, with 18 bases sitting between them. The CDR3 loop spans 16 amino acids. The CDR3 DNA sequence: TGTGCCAGCAGTTACTCTGGGGGCTTTCGGTCCGGGACCCAGTACTTC. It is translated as CASSYSGGFRSGTQYF.

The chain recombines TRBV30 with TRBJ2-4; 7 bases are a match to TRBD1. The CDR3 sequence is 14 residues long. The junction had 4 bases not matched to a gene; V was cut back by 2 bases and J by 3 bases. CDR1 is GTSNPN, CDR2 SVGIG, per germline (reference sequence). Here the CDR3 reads CAWSSGQVKNIQYF. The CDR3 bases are TGTGCCTGGAGTTCCGGACAGGTCAAAAACATTCAGTACTTC.

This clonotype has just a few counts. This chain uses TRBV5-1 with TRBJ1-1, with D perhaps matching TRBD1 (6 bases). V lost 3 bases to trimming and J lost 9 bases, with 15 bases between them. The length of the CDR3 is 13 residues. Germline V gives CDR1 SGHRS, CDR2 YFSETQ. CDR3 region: CASSSSTGQKAFF. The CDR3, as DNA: TGCGCCAGCAGCTCCTCGACAGGACAGAAAGCTTTCTTT.

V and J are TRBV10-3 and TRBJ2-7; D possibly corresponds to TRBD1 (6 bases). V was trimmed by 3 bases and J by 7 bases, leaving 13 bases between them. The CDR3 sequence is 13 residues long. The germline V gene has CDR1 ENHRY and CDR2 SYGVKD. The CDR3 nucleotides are TGTGCCATCAGTGACCTGGGGGCGCTTGAGCAGTACTTC. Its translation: CAISDLGALEQYF.

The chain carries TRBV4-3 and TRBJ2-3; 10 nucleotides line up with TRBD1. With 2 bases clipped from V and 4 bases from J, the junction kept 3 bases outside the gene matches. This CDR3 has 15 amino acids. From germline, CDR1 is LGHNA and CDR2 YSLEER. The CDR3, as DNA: TGCGCCAGCAGCCAACGGGACAGGGGCCCAGATACGCAGTATTTT. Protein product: CASSQRDRGPDTQYF.

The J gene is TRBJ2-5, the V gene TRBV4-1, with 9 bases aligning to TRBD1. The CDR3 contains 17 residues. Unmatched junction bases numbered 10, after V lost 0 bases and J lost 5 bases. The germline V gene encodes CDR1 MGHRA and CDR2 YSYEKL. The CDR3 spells CASSQDRGTGLRETQYF. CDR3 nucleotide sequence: TGCGCCAGCAGCCAAGATCGTGGGACAGGGCTCCGGGAGACCCAGTACTTC.

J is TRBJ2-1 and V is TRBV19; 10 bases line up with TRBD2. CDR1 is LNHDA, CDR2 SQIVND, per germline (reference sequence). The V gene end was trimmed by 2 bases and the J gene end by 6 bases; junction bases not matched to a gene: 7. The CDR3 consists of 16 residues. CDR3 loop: CASSITSGAYFNEQFF. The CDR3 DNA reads TGTGCCAGTAGTATAACTAGCGGGGCTTATTTCAATGAGCAGTTCTTC.

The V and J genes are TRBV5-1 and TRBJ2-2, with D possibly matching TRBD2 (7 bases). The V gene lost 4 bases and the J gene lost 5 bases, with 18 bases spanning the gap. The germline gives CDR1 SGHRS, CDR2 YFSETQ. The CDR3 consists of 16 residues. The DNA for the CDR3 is TGCGCCAGCAGCCCCCCCGGGGGGCTCGCGACCGGGGAGCTGTTTTTT. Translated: CASSPPGGLATGELFF. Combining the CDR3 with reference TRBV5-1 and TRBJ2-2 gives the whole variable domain KAGVTQTPRYLIKTRGQQVTLSCSPISGHRSVSWYQQTPGQGLQFLFEYFSETQRNKGNFPGRFSGRQFSNSRSEMNVSTLELGDSALYLCASSPPGGLATGELFFGEGSRLTVL.

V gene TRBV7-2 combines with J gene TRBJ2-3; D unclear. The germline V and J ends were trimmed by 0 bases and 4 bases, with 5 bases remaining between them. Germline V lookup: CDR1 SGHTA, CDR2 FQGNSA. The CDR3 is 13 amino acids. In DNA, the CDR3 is TGTGCCAGCAGCTTAGCTAAAGCAGATACGCAGTATTTT. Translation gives CASSLAKADTQYF.

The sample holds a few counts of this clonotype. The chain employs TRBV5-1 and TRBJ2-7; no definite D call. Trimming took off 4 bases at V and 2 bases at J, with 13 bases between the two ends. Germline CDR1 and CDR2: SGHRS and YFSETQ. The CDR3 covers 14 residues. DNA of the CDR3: TGCGCCAGCAGCAGAGACTCTTCCGCCTACGAGCAGTACTTC. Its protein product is CASSRDSSAYEQYF.

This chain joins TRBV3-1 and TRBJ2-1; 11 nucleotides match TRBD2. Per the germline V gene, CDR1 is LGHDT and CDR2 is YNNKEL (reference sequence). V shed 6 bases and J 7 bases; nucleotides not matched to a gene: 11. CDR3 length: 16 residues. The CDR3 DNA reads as TGTGCCAGCAGTCGCCGACTAGCGGGGCTTTATAATGAGCAGTTCTTC. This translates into CASSRRLAGLYNEQFF.

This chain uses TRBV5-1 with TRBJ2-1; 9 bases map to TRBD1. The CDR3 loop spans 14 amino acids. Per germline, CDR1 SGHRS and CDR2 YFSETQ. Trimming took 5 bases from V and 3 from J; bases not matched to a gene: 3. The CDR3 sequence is CASRPGQGYNEQFF. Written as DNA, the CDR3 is TGCGCCAGCAGACCGGGACAGGGCTACAATGAGCAGTTCTTC.

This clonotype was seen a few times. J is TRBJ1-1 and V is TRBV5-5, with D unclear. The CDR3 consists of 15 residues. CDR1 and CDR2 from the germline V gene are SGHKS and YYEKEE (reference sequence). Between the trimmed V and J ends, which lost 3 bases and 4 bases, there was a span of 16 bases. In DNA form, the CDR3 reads TGTGCCAGCAGCTCGATGATGAGAGGCGGCACTGAAGCTTTCTTT. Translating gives CASSSMMRGGTEAFF.

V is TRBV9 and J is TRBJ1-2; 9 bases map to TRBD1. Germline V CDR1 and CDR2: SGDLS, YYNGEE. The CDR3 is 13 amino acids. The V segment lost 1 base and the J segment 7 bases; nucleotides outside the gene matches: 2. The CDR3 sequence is CASSVTGGAGYTF. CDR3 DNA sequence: TGTGCCAGCAGCGTAACAGGGGGCGCTGGCTACACCTTC. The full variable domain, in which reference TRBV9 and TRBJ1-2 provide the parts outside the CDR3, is DSGVTQTPKHLITATGQRVTLRCSPRSGDLSVYWYQQSLDQGLQFLIQYYNGEERAKGNILERFSAQQFPDLHSELNLSSLELGDSALYFCASSVTGGAGYTFGSGTRLTVV.

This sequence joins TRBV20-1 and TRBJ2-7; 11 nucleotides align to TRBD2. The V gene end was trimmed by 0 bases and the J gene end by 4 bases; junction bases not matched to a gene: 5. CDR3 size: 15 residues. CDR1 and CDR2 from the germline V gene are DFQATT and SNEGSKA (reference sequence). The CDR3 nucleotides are TGCAGTGCTAGAGATCCCGGGACTAGCGGATACGAGCAGTACTTC. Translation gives CSARDPGTSGYEQYF.

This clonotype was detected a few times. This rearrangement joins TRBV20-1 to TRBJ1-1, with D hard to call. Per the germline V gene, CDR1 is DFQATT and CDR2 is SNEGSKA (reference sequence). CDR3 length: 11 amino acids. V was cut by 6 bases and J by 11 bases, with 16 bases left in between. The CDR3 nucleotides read TGCAGTGCGAGCGGAGGGAGTTACGCTTTCTTT. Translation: CSASGGSYAFF.